Listed below are T cell receptor beta chains from one sample, sequenced in a study of neoadjuvant anti-PD-1 for oral cavity cancer. Measured with immunoSEQ multiplex PCR; TCRdb has only the in-frame clones, and not every one. The sample includes more than 10,000 clones, over 70% of them seen just once. The input for sequencing was PBMCs, taken after nivolumab (anti-PD-1) treatment. Receptors were obtained from a person aged 40 to 85 with oral cavity squamous cell carcinoma. The conserved cysteine and the conserved F or W are not part of the CDR3 here.

v_call,j_call,cdr3_aa
TRBV29-1,TRBJ2-7,SARYGTYEQY
TRBV14,TRBJ1-3,ASSQGKLGTAGRNTIY
TRBV6-5,TRBJ1-1,ASSSTPGGPISAF
TRBV2,TRBJ1-5,ASRRGWGSNQPQH
TRBV2,TRBJ1-1,ASTLGVNTEAF
TRBV7-2,TRBJ2-7,ASSLDSSGGYEQY
TRBV12-1,TRBJ1-5,ASSFSPPGTDNQPQH
TRBV7-9,TRBJ2-6,ASSFSEGFWVLT
TRBV10-1,TRBJ2-7,ASSGTGTSPNEQY
TRBV10-3,TRBJ2-7,AISESVYEQY
TRBV7-8,TRBJ1-5,ASSPRWGQGAHQPQH
TRBV6-1,TRBJ2-3,ASGGLAGGMEMADTQY
TRBV5-1,TRBJ2-2,ASSRGLAGNTGELF
TRBV28,TRBJ2-7,ASSRRTGQVNYEQY